The 15 T cell receptor beta chains below were found in one sample sequenced in a study of radiotherapy plus CTLA-4 blockade in lung cancer. TCRdb's table, derived via immunoSEQ multiplex PCR, lists solely in-frame clones and lacks some. The profile shows 40,000 to 50,000 clones, more than 65% of them singletons. Sequencing was performed on peripheral blood, taken from a patient treated with radiotherapy plus ipilimumab. All receptors derive from a human donor with non-small cell lung cancer who had stable disease on radiotherapy plus ipilimumab.

The chain couples TRBV29-1 to TRBJ2-2, with D maybe TRBD1 (6 bases). Per the germline V gene, CDR1 is SQVTM and CDR2 is ANQGSEA. The CDR3 is 14 residues long. Trimming removed 4 bases at V and 3 bases at J, with 12 bases between. CDR3 DNA sequence: TGCAGCGTTGGTCGGGACACTGACACCGGGGAGCTGTTTTTT. Translated, it gives CSVGRDTDTGELFF.

The V and J genes are TRBV30 and TRBJ2-4, with 7 positions matching TRBD1. V trimming: 1 base; J trimming: 14 bases; junction bases outside the gene matches: 5. CDR1 is GTSNPN and CDR2 is SVGIG in the germline V gene (reference sequence). CDR3 length equals 11 residues. The CDR3: CAWSDRDSKYF. The DNA for the CDR3 is TGTGCCTGGAGTGACCGGGACAGCAAGTACTTC.

This chain joins TRBV7-3 and TRBJ2-3; 7 nucleotides match TRBD2. V gave up 4 bases and J gave up 3 bases; unmatched junction bases: 4. Germline CDR1 and CDR2: SGHTA and FQGTGA. The CDR3 covers 14 residues. CDR3 sequence (DNA): TGTGCCAGCAGCTCGGCGGGGGTTACAGATACGCAGTATTTT. Its protein is CASSSAGVTDTQYF.

This clone was seen many times. The gene calls are TRBV12-5 and TRBJ1-4; D is unclear. With 8 bases removed from V and 0 bases from J, the gap between germline ends came to 7 bases. Germline-derived CDR1 and CDR2 are LGHNT and FRNRAP. CDR3 length equals 13 residues. The CDR3 sequence is CASRGATNEKLFF. In DNA, the CDR3 is TGTGCTAGTCGCGGGGCAACTAATGAAAAACTGTTTTTT.

V usage is TRBV19 and J usage is TRBJ1-6; perhaps TRBD1 as D (6 bases). With 6 bases removed from V and 9 bases from J, the gap between germline ends came to 15 bases. The CDR3 contains 14 residues. The germline V gene encodes CDR1 LNHDA and CDR2 SQIVND (reference sequence). This CDR3 is CASSPLGGGSPLHF. CDR3 coding DNA: TGTGCCAGTAGCCCTCTAGGGGGGGGTTCACCCCTCCACTTT.

A few counts support this clone. V and J are TRBV5-4 and TRBJ1-6; no reliable D call. Germline loops: CDR1 SGHNT, CDR2 YYREEE (reference sequence). The CDR3 sequence is 13 residues long. V lost 5 bases to trimming and J lost 7 bases, with 10 bases between them. The CDR3 bases are TGTGCCAGCAGTATTGGGCCAAATTCACCCCTCCACTTT. Protein product: CASSIGPNSPLHF.

The chain couples TRBV5-4 to TRBJ2-1; D might be TRBD1 (6 bases). This CDR3 has 15 residues. Trimming took 0 bases from V and 2 from J, leaving 9 bases between them. Germline CDR1 is SGHNT and CDR2 is YYREEE (reference sequence). CDR3 DNA: TGTGCCAGCAGCTTGGTGGGGGCTGCCTACAATGAGCAGTTCTTC. This translates into CASSLVGAAYNEQFF.

The rearrangement joins TRBV12-5 to TRBJ1-2; tentatively, D is TRBD1 (6 bases). Germline V gene lookup returns CDR1 LGHNT and CDR2 FRNRAP. Trimming removed 1 base from V and 3 bases from J, with 12 bases in between. CDR3 size: 15 residues. The CDR3 bases are TGTGCTAGTGGTTTGGAACAGGGAAGCCACTATGGCTACACCTTC. It is translated as CASGLEQGSHYGYTF.

This chain joins TRBV6-5 and TRBJ1-5; 9 bases line up with TRBD1. The ends lost 4 bases at V and 4 bases at J; junction bases unmatched: 8. The CDR3 length is 16 residues. The V gene's germline CDR1 is MNHEY and CDR2 SVGAGI. The CDR3 nucleotides read TGTGCCAGCAGTTTACTCTCCGGGACAGGGAATCAGCCCCAGCATTTT. Its protein product is CASSLLSGTGNQPQHF.

The V call is TRBV5-8, the J call TRBJ1-6; D not resolved. The germline V gene encodes CDR1 SGHTS and CDR2 YDEGEE. This CDR3 is 14 amino acids long. V lost 1 base, J lost 6 bases, and 8 bases lay in between. CDR3 loop: CASSLYLSNSPLHF. For the CDR3, the DNA is TGTGCCAGCAGCTTGTACCTGAGTAATTCACCCCTCCACTTT.

The chain's CDR3 is CASKGGDSRNQPQHF. The CDR3 region has the DNA TGTGCCAGTAAAGGCGGGGATTCGCGCAATCAGCCCCAGCATTTT. This chain links TRBV28 with TRBJ1-5; no firm D call. The germline V gene has CDR1 MDHEN and CDR2 SYDVKM. Trimming cost V 9 bases and J 2 bases, with 17 bases left between them. The CDR3 spans 15 residues. Filled out from reference TRBV28 and TRBJ1-5, the complete variable domain reads DVKVTQSSRYLVKRTGEKVFLECVQDMDHENMFWYRQDPGLGLRLIYFSYDVKMKEKGDIPEGYSVSREKKERFSLILESASTNQTSMYLCASKGGDSRNQPQHFGDGTRLSIL.

This clone was seen a few times. The chain has TRBV25-1 and TRBJ2-5, with a tentative D call TRBD2 (6 bases). This CDR3 comprises 15 residues. Trimming pared 2 bases from V and 5 bases from J, leaving 15 bases between. Germline V lookup: CDR1 MGHDK, CDR2 SYGVNS. CDR3 residues: CASSERTTSRETQYF. CDR3 in DNA: TGTGCCAGCAGTGAAAGGACTACTTCCCGGGAGACCCAGTACTTC.

This chain uses TRBV27 with TRBJ2-5; possibly TRBD2 for D (7 bases). V was pared by 3 bases and J by 4 bases, with 15 bases between. This CDR3 contains 15 residues. Germline V gives CDR1 MNHEY, CDR2 SMNVEV (reference sequence). CDR3 sequence reads: CASSLRPRGGETQYF. CDR3 nucleotide sequence: TGTGCCAGCAGTTTGAGGCCAAGGGGGGGAGAGACCCAGTACTTC.

The V call is TRBV11-3, the J call TRBJ1-6; D is possibly TRBD1 (5 bases). Germline CDR1 reads SGHNT; CDR2 reads YENEEA. V shed 7 bases and J shed 14 bases, with 18 bases lying between them. This CDR3 is 13 amino acids long. The CDR3 region has the DNA TGTGCCAGCACGGAGCAGCAGGGAAAAACCCTCCACTTT. It specifies CASTEQQGKTLHF.

The J gene is TRBJ1-2, the V gene TRBV7-9; D perhaps matches TRBD1 (5 bases). The CDR3 length is 15 residues. The germline V gene encodes CDR1 SEHNR and CDR2 FQNEAQ (reference sequence). V dropped 6 bases and J dropped 4 bases, with 18 bases sitting between them. In nucleotides, the CDR3 is TGTGCCAGCAGTTCCCGACAGCCAGGATTCTATGGCTACACCTTC. Its translation is CASSSRQPGFYGYTF.